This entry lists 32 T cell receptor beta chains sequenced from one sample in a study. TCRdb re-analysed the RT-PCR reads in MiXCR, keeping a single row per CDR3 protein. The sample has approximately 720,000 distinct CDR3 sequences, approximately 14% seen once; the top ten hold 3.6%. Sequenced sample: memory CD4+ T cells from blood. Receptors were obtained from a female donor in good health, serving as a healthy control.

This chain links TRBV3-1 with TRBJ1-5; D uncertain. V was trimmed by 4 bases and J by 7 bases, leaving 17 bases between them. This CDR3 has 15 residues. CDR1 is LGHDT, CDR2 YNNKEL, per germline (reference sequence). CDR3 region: CASSLGAAERQPQHF. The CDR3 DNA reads TGTGCCAGCAGCCTGGGCGCGGCTGAGCGACAGCCCCAGCATTTT.

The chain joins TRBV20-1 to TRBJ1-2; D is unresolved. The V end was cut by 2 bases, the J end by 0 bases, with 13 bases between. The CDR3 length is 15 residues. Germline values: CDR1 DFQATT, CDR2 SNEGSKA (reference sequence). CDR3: CSARNRRGTNYGYTF. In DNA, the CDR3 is TGCAGTGCTAGAAACCGACGGGGAACTAACTATGGCTACACCTTC.

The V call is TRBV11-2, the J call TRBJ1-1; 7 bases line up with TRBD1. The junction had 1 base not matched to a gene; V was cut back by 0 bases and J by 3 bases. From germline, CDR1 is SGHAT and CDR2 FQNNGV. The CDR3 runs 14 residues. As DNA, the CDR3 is TGTGCCAGCAGCTTAGATCAGGGGGACACTGAAGCTTTCTTT. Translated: CASSLDQGDTEAFF.

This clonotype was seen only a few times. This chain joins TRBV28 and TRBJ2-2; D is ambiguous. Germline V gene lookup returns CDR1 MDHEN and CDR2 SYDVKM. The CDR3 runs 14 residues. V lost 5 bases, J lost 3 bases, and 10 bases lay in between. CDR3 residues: CASSPMMDTGELFF. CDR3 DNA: TGTGCCAGCAGTCCCATGATGGACACCGGGGAGCTGTTTTTT. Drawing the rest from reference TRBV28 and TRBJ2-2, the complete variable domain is DVKVTQSSRYLVKRTGEKVFLECVQDMDHENMFWYRQDPGLGLRLIYFSYDVKMKEKGDIPEGYSVSREKKERFSLILESASTNQTSMYLCASSPMMDTGELFFGEGSRLTVL.

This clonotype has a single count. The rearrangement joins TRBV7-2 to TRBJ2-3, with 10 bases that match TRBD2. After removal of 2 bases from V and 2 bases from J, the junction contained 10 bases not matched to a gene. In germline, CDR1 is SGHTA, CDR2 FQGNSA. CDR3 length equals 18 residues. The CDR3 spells CASSLKLAGLAPTDTQYF. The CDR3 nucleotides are TGTGCCAGCAGCTTAAAACTAGCGGGGCTAGCCCCCACAGATACGCAGTATTTT.

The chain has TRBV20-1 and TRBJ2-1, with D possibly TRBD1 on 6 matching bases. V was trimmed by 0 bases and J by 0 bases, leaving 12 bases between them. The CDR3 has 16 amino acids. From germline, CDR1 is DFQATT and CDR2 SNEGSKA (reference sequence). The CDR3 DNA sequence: TGCAGTGCTAGAGAAAGGACAGCAAGCTCCTACAATGAGCAGTTCTTC. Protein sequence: CSARERTASSYNEQFF.

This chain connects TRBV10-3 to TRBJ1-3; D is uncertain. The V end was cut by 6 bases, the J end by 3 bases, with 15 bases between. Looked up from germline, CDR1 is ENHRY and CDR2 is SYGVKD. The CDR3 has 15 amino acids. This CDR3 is CAISLDGRYGNTIYF. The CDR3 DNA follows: TGTGCCATCAGCCTCGACGGACGCTATGGAAACACCATATATTTT.

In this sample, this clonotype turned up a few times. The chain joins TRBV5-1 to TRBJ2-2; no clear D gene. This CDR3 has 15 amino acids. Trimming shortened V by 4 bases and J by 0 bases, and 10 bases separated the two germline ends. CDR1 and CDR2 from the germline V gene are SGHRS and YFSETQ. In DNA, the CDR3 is TGCGCCAGCAGCGAGAACGCCGCGAACACCGGGGAGCTGTTTTTT. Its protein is CASSENAANTGELFF. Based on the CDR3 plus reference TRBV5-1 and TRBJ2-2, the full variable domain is KAGVTQTPRYLIKTRGQQVTLSCSPISGHRSVSWYQQTPGQGLQFLFEYFSETQRNKGNFPGRFSGRQFSNSRSEMNVSTLELGDSALYLCASSENAANTGELFFGEGSRLTVL.

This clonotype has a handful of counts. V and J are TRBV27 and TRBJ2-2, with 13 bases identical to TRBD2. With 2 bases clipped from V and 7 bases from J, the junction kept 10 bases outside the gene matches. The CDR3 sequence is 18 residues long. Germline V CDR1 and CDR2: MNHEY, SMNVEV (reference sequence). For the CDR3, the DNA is TGTGCCAGCAGTTTACTGGGACTAGCGGGATCTAATGGCGGGGAGCTGTTTTTT. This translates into CASSLLGLAGSNGGELFF.

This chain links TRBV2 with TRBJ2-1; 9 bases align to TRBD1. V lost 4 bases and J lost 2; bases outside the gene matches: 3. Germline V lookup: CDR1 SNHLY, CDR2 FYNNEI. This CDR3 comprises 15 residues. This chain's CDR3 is CASSGGTGPYNEQFF. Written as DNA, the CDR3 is TGTGCCAGCAGTGGAGGGACAGGGCCCTACAATGAGCAGTTCTTC.

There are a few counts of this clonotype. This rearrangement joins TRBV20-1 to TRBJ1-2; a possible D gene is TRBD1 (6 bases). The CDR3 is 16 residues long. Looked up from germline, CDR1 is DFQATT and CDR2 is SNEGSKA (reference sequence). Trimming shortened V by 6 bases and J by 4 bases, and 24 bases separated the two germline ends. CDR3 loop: CSAHDGTPGAAYGYTF. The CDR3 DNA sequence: TGCAGTGCCCACGACGGGACCCCGGGGGCCGCCTATGGCTACACCTTC.

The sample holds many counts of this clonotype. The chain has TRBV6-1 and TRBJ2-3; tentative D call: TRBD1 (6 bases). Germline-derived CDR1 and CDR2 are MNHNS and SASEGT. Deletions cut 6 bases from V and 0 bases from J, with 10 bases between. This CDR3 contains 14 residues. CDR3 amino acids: CASRDRLSTDTQYF. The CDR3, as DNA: TGTGCCAGCAGAGACAGGCTTAGCACAGATACGCAGTATTTT.

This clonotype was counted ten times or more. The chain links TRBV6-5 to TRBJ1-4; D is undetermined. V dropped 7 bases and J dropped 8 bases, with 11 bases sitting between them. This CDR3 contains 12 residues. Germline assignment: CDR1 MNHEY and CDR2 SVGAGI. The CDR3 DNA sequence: TGTGCCAGCACAGACGTCGGGGAAAAACTGTTTTTT. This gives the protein CASTDVGEKLFF.

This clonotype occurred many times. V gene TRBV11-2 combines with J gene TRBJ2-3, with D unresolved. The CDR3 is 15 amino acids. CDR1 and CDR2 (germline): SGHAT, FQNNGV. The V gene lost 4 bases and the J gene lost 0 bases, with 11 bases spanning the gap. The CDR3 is CASSSLGTSTDTQYF. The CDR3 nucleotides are TGTGCCAGCAGCTCGCTTGGTACTAGCACAGATACGCAGTATTTT.

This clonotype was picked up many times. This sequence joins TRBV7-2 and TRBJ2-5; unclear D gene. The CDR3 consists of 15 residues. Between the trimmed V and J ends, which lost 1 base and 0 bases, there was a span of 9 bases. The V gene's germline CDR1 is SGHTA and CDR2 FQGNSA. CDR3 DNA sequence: TGTGCCAGCAGCTTAGGTTGGGGAAACCAAGAGACCCAGTACTTC. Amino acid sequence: CASSLGWGNQETQYF.

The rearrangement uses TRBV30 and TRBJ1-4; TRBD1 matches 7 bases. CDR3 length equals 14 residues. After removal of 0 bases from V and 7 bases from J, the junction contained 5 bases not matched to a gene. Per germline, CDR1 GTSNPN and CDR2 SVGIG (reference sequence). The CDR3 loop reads CAWSVRGPGEKLFF. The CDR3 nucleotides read TGTGCCTGGAGTGTGAGGGGGCCAGGTGAAAAACTGTTTTTT.

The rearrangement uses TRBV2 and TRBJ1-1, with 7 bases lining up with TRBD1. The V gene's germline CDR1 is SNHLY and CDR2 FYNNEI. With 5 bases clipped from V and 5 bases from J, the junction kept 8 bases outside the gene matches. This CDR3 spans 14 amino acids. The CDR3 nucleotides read TGTGCCAGCAGTTTTCAATCAGGGGGAACTGAAGCTTTCTTT. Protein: CASSFQSGGTEAFF.

The CDR3 here is CASSSGGGGYGYTF. The CDR3 nucleotides read TGTGCCAGCAGCTCGGGGGGAGGTGGCTATGGCTACACCTTC. The chain is built from TRBV11-2 and TRBJ1-2; tentatively, D is TRBD1 (5 bases). The CDR3 has 14 residues. CDR1 and CDR2 from the germline V gene are SGHAT and FQNNGV. Trimming removed 4 bases at V and 4 bases at J, with 13 bases between.

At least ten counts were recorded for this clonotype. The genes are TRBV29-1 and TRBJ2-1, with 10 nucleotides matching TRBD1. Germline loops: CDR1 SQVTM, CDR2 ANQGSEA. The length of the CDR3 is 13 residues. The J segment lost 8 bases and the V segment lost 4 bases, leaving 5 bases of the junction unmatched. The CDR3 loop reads CSVVGTGVDEQFF. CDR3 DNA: TGCAGCGTTGTGGGGACAGGGGTCGATGAGCAGTTCTTC.

The CDR3 protein is CASSQGQPSSGNTIYF. The CDR3 DNA follows: TGCGCCAGCAGCCAAGGACAGCCCTCCAGTGGAAACACCATATATTTT. The J gene is TRBJ1-3, the V gene TRBV4-1, with TRBD1 as a possible D gene (5 bases). V lost 1 base, J lost 3 bases, and 13 bases lay in between. CDR3 length: 16 residues. Germline CDR1 MGHRA, CDR2 YSYEKL.

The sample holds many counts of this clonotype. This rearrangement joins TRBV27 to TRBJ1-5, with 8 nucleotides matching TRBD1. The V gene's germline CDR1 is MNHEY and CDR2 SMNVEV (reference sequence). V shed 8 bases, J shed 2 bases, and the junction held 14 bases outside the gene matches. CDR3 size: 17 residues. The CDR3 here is CASGSLEDRVGNQPQHF. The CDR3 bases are TGTGCCAGCGGCTCCCTTGAGGACAGGGTTGGCAATCAGCCCCAGCATTTT.

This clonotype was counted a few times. In nucleotides, the CDR3 is TGCAGTGCTAGAGATCCGAGGAGCGTCTATAATTCACCCCTCCACTTT. As protein: CSARDPRSVYNSPLHF. This rearrangement joins TRBV20-1 to TRBJ1-6; D gene uncertain. V was cut by 0 bases and J by 3 bases, with 12 bases left in between. Germline CDR1 DFQATT, CDR2 SNEGSKA (reference sequence). CDR3 size: 16 residues.

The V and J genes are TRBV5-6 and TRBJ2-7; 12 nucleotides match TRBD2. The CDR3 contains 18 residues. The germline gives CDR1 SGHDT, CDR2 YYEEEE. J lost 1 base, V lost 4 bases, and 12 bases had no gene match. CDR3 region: CASSHVTSGRRSSYEQYF. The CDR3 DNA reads TGTGCCAGCAGCCACGTTACTAGCGGGAGGCGCTCTTCCTACGAGCAGTACTTC.

The CDR3 nucleotides are TGTGCCAGCAGCTTAGCCACACAGGGCAGCACAGATACGCAGTATTTT. It specifies CASSLATQGSTDTQYF. The rearrangement uses TRBV7-2 and TRBJ2-3; D is possibly TRBD1 (6 bases). CDR1 and CDR2 from the germline V gene are SGHTA and FQGNSA. This CDR3 spans 16 amino acids. V was trimmed by 0 bases and J by 0 bases, leaving 10 bases between them.

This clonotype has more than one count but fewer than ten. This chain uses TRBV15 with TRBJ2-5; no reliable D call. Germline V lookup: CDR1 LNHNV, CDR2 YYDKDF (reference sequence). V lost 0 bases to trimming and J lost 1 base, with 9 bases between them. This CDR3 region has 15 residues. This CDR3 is CATSRDPFSQETQYF. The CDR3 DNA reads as TGTGCCACCAGCAGAGATCCGTTCAGCCAAGAGACCCAGTACTTC.

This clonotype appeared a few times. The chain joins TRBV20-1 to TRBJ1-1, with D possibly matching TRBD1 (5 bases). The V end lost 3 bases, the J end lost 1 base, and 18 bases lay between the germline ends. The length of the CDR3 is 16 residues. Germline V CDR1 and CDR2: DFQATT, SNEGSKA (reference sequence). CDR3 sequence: CSASSEVAGRNTEAFF. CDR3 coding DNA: TGCAGTGCTAGTTCGGAGGTGGCAGGGAGGAACACTGAAGCTTTCTTT.

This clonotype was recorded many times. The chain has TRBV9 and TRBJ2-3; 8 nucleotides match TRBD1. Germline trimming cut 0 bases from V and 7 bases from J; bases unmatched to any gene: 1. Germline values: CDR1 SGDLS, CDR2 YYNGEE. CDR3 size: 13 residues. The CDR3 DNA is TGTGCCAGCAGCGTAGGGACAGGGAATACGCAGTATTTT. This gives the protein CASSVGTGNTQYF.

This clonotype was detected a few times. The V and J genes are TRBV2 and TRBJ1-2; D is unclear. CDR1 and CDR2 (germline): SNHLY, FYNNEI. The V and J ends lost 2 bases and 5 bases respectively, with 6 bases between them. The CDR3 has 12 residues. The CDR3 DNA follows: TGTGCCAGCAGTGAATCCCGATATGGCTACACCTTC. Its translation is CASSESRYGYTF. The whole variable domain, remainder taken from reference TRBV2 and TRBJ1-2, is EPEVTQTPSHQVTQMGQEVILRCVPISNHLYFYWYRQILGQKVEFLVSFYNNEISEKSEIFDDQFSVERPDGSNFTLKIRSTKLEDSAMYFCASSESRYGYTFGSGTRLTVV.

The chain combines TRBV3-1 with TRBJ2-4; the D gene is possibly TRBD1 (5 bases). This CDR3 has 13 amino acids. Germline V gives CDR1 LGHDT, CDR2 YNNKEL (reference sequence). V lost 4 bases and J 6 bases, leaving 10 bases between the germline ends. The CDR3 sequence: CASSLLGRNIQYF. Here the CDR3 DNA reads TGTGCCAGCAGCCTCTTGGGGCGAAACATTCAGTACTTC.

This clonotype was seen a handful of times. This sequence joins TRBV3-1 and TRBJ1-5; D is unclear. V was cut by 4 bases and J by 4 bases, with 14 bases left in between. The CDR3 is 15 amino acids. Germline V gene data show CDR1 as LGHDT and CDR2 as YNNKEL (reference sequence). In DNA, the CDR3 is TGTGCCAGCAGCCCTCTCCCCGGGGAGAATCAGCCCCAGCATTTT. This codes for CASSPLPGENQPQHF.

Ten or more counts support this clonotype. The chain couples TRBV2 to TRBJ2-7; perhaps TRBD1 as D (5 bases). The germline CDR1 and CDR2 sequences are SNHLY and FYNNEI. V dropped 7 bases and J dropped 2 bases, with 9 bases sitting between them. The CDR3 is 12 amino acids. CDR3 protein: CASTGQPYEQYF. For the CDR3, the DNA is TGTGCCAGCACAGGACAACCCTACGAGCAGTACTTC.

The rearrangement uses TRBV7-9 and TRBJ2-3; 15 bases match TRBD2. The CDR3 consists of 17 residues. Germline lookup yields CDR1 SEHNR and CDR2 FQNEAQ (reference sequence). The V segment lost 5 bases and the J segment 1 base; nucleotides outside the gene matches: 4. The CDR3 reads CASSGLAGGPRTDTQYF. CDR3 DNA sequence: TGTGCCAGCAGCGGACTAGCGGGGGGGCCCCGCACAGATACGCAGTATTTT.